The next 17 T cell receptor beta chains were all read from a single sample in a study of cytomegalovirus exposure and HLA in healthy donors. The PCR used 60 Vbeta and 13 Jbeta primers. The method was immunoSEQ multiplex PCR; TCRdb's version includes in-frame clones alone and lacks a portion of them. The sample holds under 200,000 clones; less than 90% are singletons and the top ten take more than 0.25%. Sequenced: PBMCs. These receptors all come from a woman aged 25 to 39 in good health and CMV-seronegative.

The V and J genes are TRBV6-6 and TRBJ2-1; tentative D call: TRBD2 (5 bases). V lost 7 bases to trimming and J lost 10 bases, with 26 bases between them. Germline V gene data show CDR1 as MNHNY and CDR2 as SVGAGI (reference sequence). The CDR3 covers 16 residues. The CDR3 nucleotides read TGTGCCAGCATTAGAATTGCGGCTGGAGGCTTAGGAGAGCAGTTCTTC. Protein: CASIRIAAGGLGEQFF.

The genes are TRBV7-6 and TRBJ1-6; D is possibly TRBD1 (6 bases). V lost 6 bases and J lost 8, with 14 bases in between. The CDR3 runs to 14 residues. The germline gives CDR1 SGHVS, CDR2 FNYEAQ. CDR3 amino acids: CASSLQGGDSPLHF. The CDR3 nucleotides are TGTGCCAGCAGTCTACAGGGAGGGGATTCACCCCTCCACTTT. Full variable domain (missing parts from reference TRBV7-6 and TRBJ1-6): GAGVSQSPRYKVTKRGQDVALRCDPISGHVSLYWYRQALGQGPEFLTYFNYEAQQDKSGLPNDRFSAERPEGSISTLTIQRTEQRDSAMYRCASSLQGGDSPLHFGNGTRLTVT.

This chain connects TRBV5-1 to TRBJ1-4, with D tentatively TRBD1 (6 bases). Germline CDR1 SGHRS, CDR2 YFSETQ. This CDR3 has 15 residues. V was trimmed by 0 bases and J by 7 bases, leaving 13 bases between them. CDR3 loop: CASSLASGDGEKLFF. DNA for the CDR3: TGCGCCAGCAGCTTGGCCTCAGGGGATGGTGAAAAACTGTTTTTT.

This clone showed up just a few times. Written as DNA, the CDR3 is TGTGCCAGCAGTTCTACTAATCCGGGACTAGCGGCCTACAATGAGCAGTTCTTC. Translation gives CASSSTNPGLAAYNEQFF. The V and J genes are TRBV27 and TRBJ2-1; 11 bases fit TRBD2. Germline V gives CDR1 MNHEY, CDR2 SMNVEV (reference sequence). The CDR3 length is 18 residues. V lost 4 bases, J lost 2 bases, and 10 bases stayed unmatched.

The chain carries TRBV11-2 and TRBJ2-3, with 8 bases aligning to TRBD2. Germline CDR1 is SGHAT and CDR2 is FQNNGV. The CDR3 is 15 amino acids. V lost 4 bases to trimming and J lost 2 bases; unmatched junction nucleotides: 5. CDR3 sequence reads: CASSSQRGPTDTQYF. The DNA of the CDR3 is TGTGCCAGCAGCTCTCAGCGGGGGCCCACAGATACGCAGTATTTT.

The chain carries TRBV4-2 and TRBJ2-3; 11 nucleotides line up with TRBD2. From germline, CDR1 is LGHNA and CDR2 YNFKEQ. This CDR3 contains 15 residues. V dropped 3 bases and J dropped 3; count of bases not matched to a gene: 2. CDR3 bases: TGTGCCAGCAGCCAGACTAGCGGGGAGACAGATACGCAGTATTTT. The encoded protein is CASSQTSGETDTQYF.

The chain links TRBV5-1 to TRBJ2-7, with unresolved D. Per the germline V gene, CDR1 is SGHRS and CDR2 is YFSETQ. The CDR3 runs 14 residues. The V and J ends lost 0 bases and 2 bases respectively, with 9 bases between them. The CDR3: CASSLDSRTYEQYF. Here the CDR3 DNA reads TGCGCCAGCAGCTTGGATAGCAGAACCTACGAGCAGTACTTC.

This clone was detected only once. CDR3 DNA sequence: TGCAGTGCCCCATATCGTAAGGGGTCTTTCTTT. Its protein is CSAPYRKGSFF. The gene calls are TRBV20-1 and TRBJ1-1, with D possibly being TRBD1 (5 bases). CDR1 DFQATT and CDR2 SNEGSKA come from the germline V gene (reference sequence). Between the trimmed V and J ends, which lost 6 bases and 12 bases, there was a span of 17 bases. The length of the CDR3 is 11 residues.

The V and J genes are TRBV11-2 and TRBJ2-7; TRBD2 matches 7 bases. The J segment lost 4 bases and the V segment lost 2 bases, leaving 8 bases of the junction unmatched. The CDR3 is made up of 15 amino acids. In germline, CDR1 is SGHAT, CDR2 FQNNGV. The CDR3 loop is CASSLTPSGAYEQYF. The CDR3 DNA follows: TGTGCCAGCAGCTTAACGCCTAGCGGAGCTTACGAGCAGTACTTC.

The chain joins TRBV4-1 to TRBJ2-7, with D tentatively TRBD2 (6 bases). In germline, CDR1 is MGHRA, CDR2 YSYEKL. Between the trimmed V and J ends, which lost 0 bases and 0 bases, there was a span of 15 bases. The CDR3 runs to 17 residues. The DNA of the CDR3 is TGCGCCAGCAGCCAAGAGCCCCCTAGCGCGAGCTCCTACGAGCAGTACTTC. Encoded protein: CASSQEPPSASSYEQYF.

The chain links TRBV27 to TRBJ2-5, with 9 bases fitting TRBD1. V trimming: 0 bases; J trimming: 5 bases; junction bases outside the gene matches: 7. From germline, CDR1 is MNHEY and CDR2 SMNVEV (reference sequence). The CDR3 is 16 amino acids. The CDR3 DNA follows: TGTGCCAGCAGTTTATCGCCACAGGGGGCTGGGGAGACCCAGTACTTC. It is translated as CASSLSPQGAGETQYF.

The rearrangement links TRBV6-1 to TRBJ2-1, with D unresolved. Between the trimmed V and J ends, which lost 0 bases and 2 bases, there was a span of 8 bases. This CDR3 has 15 residues. From germline, CDR1 is MNHNS and CDR2 SASEGT. The CDR3 protein is CASSEALRTYNEQFF. Here the CDR3 DNA reads TGTGCCAGCAGTGAAGCTCTCAGGACCTACAATGAGCAGTTCTTC.

Only one count was recorded for this clone. This sequence joins TRBV9 and TRBJ2-1; 8 bases map to TRBD2. The CDR3 totals 17 residues. Germline CDR1 reads SGDLS; CDR2 reads YYNGEE. The V and J ends lost 3 bases and 0 bases, in that order; junction bases with no gene match: 8. This chain's CDR3 is CASSAVSGGSSYNEQFF. The CDR3 DNA sequence: TGTGCCAGCAGCGCTGTATCGGGAGGGAGCTCCTACAATGAGCAGTTCTTC.

This chain joins TRBV4-1 and TRBJ1-3; 7 bases are shared with TRBD1. The CDR3 is made up of 15 amino acids. Germline V gene lookup returns CDR1 MGHRA and CDR2 YSYEKL. V trimming: 2 bases; J trimming: 6 bases; junction bases outside the gene matches: 7. Here the CDR3 DNA reads TGCGCCAGCAGCCAACGACAGGGACTGGAAAACACCATATATTTT. Amino acids: CASSQRQGLENTIYF.

This clone turned up a few times. The gene calls are TRBV5-1 and TRBJ2-2; 10 nucleotides match TRBD1. V lost 4 bases and J lost 7; bases outside the gene matches: 7. CDR3 length equals 15 residues. Germline-derived CDR1 and CDR2 are SGHRS and YFSETQ. CDR3 DNA: TGCGCCAGCAGCCTAGACAGGGGGCTGATCGGGGAGCTGTTTTTT. Protein product: CASSLDRGLIGELFF.

The CDR3 DNA is TGTGCCAGCAGTTTCGGGCCCAGGGGGTCTTCCTACGAGCAGTACTTC. This codes for CASSFGPRGSSYEQYF. The chain links TRBV27 to TRBJ2-7; 7 bases map to TRBD1. The germline V gene encodes CDR1 MNHEY and CDR2 SMNVEV (reference sequence). CDR3 length: 16 residues. Unmatched junction bases numbered 9, after V lost 3 bases and J lost 1 base.

The chain recombines TRBV28 with TRBJ2-1, with a weak D call TRBD2 (5 bases). The germline CDR1 and CDR2 sequences are MDHEN and SYDVKM. V was trimmed by 5 bases and J by 5 bases, leaving 13 bases between them. The CDR3 sequence is 14 residues long. CDR3 sequence (DNA): TGTGCCAGCAGTCCGCGAGAAGCGGACAATGAGCAGTTCTTC. It encodes CASSPREADNEQFF. Full variable domain (rest looked up from reference TRBV28 and TRBJ2-1): DVKVTQSSRYLVKRTGEKVFLECVQDMDHENMFWYRQDPGLGLRLIYFSYDVKMKEKGDIPEGYSVSREKKERFSLILESASTNQTSMYLCASSPREADNEQFFGPGTRLTVL.